This T cell receptor (beta chain) appears in the sequencing data of a study of identical twins. The study's findings and limits: Alpha sequences out of frame and shared by twins had excess low generation probability.

This clonotype was observed a handful of times. The antigen remains unidentified. This CDR3 is 14 amino acids long. The V end lost 3 bases, the J end lost 2 bases, and 11 bases lay between the germline ends. A universal primer site was created by template switching, with the cDNA bearing unique molecular identifiers. TCRdb reprocessed the 5' RACE reads via MiXCR and lists one record per CDR3 protein. The sample holds some 690,000 distinct CDR3 sequences, 21% seen once. These data were also reused for a study on T cells expressing NK-cell markers.

This rearrangement joins TRBV12-3 or TRBV12-4 to TRBJ2-7, with D uncertain. The clonotype originates from a woman under 30 in good health. The sequenced sample consisted of PBMCs. CDR3 protein: CASSFSQAAYEQYF. In DNA form, the CDR3 reads TGTGCCAGCAGTTTTAGTCAGGCCGCCTACGAGCAGTACTTC.